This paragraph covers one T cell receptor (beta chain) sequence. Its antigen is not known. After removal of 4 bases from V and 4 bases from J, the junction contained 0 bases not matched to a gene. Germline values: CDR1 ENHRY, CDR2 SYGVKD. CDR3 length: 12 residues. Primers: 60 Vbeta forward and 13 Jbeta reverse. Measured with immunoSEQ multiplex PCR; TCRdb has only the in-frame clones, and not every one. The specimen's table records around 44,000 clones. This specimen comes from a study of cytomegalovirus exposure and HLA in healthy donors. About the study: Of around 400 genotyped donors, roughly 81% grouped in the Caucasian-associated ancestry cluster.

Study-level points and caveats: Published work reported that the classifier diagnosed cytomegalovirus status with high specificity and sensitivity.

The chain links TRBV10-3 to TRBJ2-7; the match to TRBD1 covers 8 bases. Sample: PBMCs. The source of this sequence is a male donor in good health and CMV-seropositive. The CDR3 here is CAISGTGYEQYF. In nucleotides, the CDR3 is TGTGCCATCAGTGGGACAGGGTACGAGCAGTACTTC.